This TCR beta chain was recovered during a study of cytomegalovirus exposure and HLA in healthy donors. The CDR3 is 16 residues long. Germline CDR1 is MDHEN and CDR2 is SYDVKM. Trimming at V came to 8 bases and at J to 2 bases, leaving 6 bases not matched to a gene. With 60 Vbeta and 13 Jbeta primers, the PCR was carried out. Here immunoSEQ multiplex PCR was the method, and the copy in TCRdb shows in-frame clones only, minus some. Reported are about 150,000 clones; the ten largest clones contain around 1.6%. The chain recombines TRBV28 with TRBJ2-6; 10 nucleotides align to TRBD1. Sequenced: PBMCs. This TCR came from a woman between 45 and 65 years old in good health and CMV-seronegative. The CDR3 region is CASRDRGTAGANVLTF. CDR3 DNA: TGTGCCAGCCGGGACAGGGGTACCGCTGGGGCCAACGTCCTGACTTTC. Filled out from reference TRBV28 and TRBJ2-6, the complete variable domain reads DVKVTQSSRYLVKRTGEKVFLECVQDMDHENMFWYRQDPGLGLRLIYFSYDVKMKEKGDIPEGYSVSREKKERFSLILESASTNQTSMYLCASRDRGTAGANVLTFGAGSRLTVL.